The T cell receptor (beta chain) described here comes from a study of CD8 T cells in Susac syndrome. The J segment lost 0 bases and the V segment lost 6 bases, leaving 5 bases of the junction unmatched. Germline-derived CDR1 and CDR2 are SQVTM and ANQGSEA. This CDR3 has 14 residues. Study-wide points: As the study acknowledged, the number of individuals who were part of its TCR sequencing and HLA analysis was relatively small.

The authors sequenced TCR beta from blood CD8+ and CD4+ T cells. The multiple sclerosis control group comprised treatment-naive patients with stable or active relapsing-remitting disease. Random hexamers were used to reverse transcribe 0.5 to 1 ug of RNA. TCRdb recomputed calls from the immunoSEQ multiplex PCR reads with MiXCR, one row per CDR3 protein. The table shows over 200,000 distinct CDR3 sequences, with roughly 94% occurring only once. Remarks on this clonotype: The antigen remains undetermined.

Source material: CD4+ T cells from PBMCs. The V and J genes are TRBV29-1 and TRBJ1-1; TRBD1 aligns across 9 bases. This receptor was identified in a human donor with multiple sclerosis. The CDR3: CSVGQGGVNTEAFF. In nucleotides, the CDR3 is TGCAGCGTGGGACAGGGTGGTGTGAACACTGAAGCTTTCTTT.